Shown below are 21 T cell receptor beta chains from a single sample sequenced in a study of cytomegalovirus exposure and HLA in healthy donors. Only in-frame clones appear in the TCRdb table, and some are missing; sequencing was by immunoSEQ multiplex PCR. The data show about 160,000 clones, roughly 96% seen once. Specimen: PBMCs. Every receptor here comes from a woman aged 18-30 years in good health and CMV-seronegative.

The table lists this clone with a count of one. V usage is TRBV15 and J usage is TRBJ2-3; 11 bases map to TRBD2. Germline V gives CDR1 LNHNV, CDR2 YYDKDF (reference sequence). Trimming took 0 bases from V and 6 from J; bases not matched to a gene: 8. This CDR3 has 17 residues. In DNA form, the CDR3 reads TGTGCCACCAGCAGAGATCTAGGACTAGCGGGTTGGGATACGCAGTATTTT. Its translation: CATSRDLGLAGWDTQYF.

The DNA for the CDR3 is TGTGCCTGGAGTGTAACGGGGGGGACGACTGAAGCTTTCTTT. This sequence encodes CAWSVTGGTTEAFF. The rearrangement links TRBV30 to TRBJ1-1, with a tentative D call TRBD1 (5 bases). The CDR3 is 14 residues long. With 0 bases removed from V and 5 bases from J, the gap between germline ends came to 13 bases. CDR1 and CDR2 from the germline V gene are GTSNPN and SVGIG (reference sequence).

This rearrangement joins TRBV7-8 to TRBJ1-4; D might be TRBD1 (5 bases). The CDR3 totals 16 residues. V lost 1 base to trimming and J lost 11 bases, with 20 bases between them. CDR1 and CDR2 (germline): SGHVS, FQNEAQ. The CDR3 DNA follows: TGTGCCAGCAGCTTAGAAGGGACTCTCATAGGGAGTAAACTGTTTTTT. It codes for CASSLEGTLIGSKLFF.

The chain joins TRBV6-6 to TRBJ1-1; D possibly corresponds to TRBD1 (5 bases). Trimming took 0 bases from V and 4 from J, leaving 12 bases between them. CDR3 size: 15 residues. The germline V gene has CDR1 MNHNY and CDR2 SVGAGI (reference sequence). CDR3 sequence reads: CASSYSSGGGTEAFF. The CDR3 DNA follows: TGTGCCAGCAGTTACTCGAGCGGGGGAGGCACTGAAGCTTTCTTT.

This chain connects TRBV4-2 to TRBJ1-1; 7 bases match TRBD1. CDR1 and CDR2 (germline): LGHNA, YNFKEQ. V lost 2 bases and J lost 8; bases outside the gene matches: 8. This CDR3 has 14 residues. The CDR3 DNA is TGTGCCAGCAGCCAACCCGACAGGGCCTTAGAAGCTTTCTTT. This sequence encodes CASSQPDRALEAFF.

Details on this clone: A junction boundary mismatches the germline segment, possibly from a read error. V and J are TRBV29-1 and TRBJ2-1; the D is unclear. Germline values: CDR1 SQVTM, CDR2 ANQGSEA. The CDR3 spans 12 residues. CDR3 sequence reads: CSGVAGYNEQFF. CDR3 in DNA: TGTTCCGGAGTGGCTGGTTACAATGAGCAGTTCTTC.

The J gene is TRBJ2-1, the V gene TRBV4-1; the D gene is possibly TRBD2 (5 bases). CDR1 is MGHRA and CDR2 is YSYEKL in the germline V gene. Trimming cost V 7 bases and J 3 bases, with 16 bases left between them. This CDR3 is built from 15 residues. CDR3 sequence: CASTPIGADYNEQFF. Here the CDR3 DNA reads TGCGCCAGCACCCCAATCGGAGCGGACTACAATGAGCAGTTCTTC.

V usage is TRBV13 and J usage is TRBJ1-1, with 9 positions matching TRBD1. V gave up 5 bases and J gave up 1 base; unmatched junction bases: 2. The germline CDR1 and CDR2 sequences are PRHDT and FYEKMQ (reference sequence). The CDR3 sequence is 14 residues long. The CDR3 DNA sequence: TGTGCCAGCAGCATGGGACAGGGGAACACTGAAGCTTTCTTT. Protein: CASSMGQGNTEAFF. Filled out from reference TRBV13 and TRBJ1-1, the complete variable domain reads AAGVIQSPRHLIKEKRETATLKCYPIPRHDTVYWYQQGPGQDPQFLISFYEKMQSDKGSIPDRFSAQQFSDYHSELNMSSLELGDSALYFCASSMGQGNTEAFFGQGTRLTVV.

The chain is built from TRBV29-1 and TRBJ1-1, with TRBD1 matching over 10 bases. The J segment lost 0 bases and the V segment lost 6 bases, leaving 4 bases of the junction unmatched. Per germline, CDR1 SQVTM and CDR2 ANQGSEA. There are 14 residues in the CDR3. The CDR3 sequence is CSVRQGAMNTEAFF. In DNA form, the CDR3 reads TGCAGCGTCAGACAGGGGGCCATGAACACTGAAGCTTTCTTT.

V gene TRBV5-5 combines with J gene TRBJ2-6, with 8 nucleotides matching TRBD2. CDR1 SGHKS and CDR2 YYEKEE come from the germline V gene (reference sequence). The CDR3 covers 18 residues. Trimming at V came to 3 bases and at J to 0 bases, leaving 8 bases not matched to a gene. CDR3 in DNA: TGTGCCAGCAGCTATACGGGGGGGGGAAACTCTGGGGCCAACGTCCTGACTTTC. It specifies CASSYTGGGNSGANVLTF.

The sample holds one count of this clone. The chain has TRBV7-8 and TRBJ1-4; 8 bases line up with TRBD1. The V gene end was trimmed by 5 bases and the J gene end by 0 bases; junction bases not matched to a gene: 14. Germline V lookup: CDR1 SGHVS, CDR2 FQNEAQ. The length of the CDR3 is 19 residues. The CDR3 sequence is CASSPLGRTGTPTNEKLFF. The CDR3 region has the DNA TGTGCCAGCAGCCCCCTAGGTCGGACAGGGACCCCAACTAATGAAAAACTGTTTTTT.

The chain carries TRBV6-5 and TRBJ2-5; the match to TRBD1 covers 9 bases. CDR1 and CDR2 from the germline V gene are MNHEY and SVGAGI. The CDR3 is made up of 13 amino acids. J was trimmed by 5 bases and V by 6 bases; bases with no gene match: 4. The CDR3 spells CASSRTGAETQYF. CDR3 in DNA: TGTGCCAGCAGCCGGACAGGGGCCGAGACCCAGTACTTC.

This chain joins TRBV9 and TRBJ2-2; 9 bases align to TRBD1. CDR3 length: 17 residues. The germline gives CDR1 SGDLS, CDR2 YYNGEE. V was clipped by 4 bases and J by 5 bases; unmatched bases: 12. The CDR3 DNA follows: TGTGCCAGCAGCCAACGCCCGGGGACAGGGATTACCGGGGAGCTGTTTTTT. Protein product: CASSQRPGTGITGELFF.

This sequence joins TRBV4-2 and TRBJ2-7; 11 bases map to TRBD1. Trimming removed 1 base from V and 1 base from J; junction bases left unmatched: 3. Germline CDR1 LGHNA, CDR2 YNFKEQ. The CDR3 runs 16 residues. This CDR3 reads CASSQAGQGASYEQYF. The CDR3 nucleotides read TGTGCCAGCAGCCAAGCTGGACAGGGGGCTTCCTACGAGCAGTACTTC.

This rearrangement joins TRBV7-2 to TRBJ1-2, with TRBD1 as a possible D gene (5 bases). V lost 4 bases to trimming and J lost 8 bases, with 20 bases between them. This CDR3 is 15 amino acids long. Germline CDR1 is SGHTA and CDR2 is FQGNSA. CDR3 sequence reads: CASSSRTSGHLGYTF. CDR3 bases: TGTGCCAGCAGCTCGCGAACTTCAGGGCACTTGGGCTACACCTTC. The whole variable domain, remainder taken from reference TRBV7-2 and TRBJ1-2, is GAGVSQSPSNKVTEKGKDVELRCDPISGHTALYWYRQSLGQGLEFLIYFQGNSAPDKSGLPSDRFSAERTGGSVSTLTIQRTQQEDSAVYLCASSSRTSGHLGYTFGSGTRLTVV.

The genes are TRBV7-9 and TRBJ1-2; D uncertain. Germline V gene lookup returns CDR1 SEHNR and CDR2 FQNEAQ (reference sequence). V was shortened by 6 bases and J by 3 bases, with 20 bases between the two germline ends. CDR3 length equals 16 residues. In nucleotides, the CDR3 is TGTGCCAGCAGACCTAATGCCAGAAACCGGGACTATGGCTACACCTTC. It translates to CASRPNARNRDYGYTF. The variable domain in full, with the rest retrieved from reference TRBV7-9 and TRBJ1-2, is DTGVSQNPRHKITKRGQNVTFRCDPISEHNRLYWYRQTLGQGPEFLTYFQNEAQLEKSRLLSDRFSAERPKGSFSTLEIQRTEQGDSAMYLCASRPNARNRDYGYTFGSGTRLTVV.

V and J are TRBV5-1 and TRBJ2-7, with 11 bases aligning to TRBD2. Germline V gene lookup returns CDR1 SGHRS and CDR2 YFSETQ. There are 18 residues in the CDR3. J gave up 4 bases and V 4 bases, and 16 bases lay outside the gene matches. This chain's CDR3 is CASSNRASSGGPTYEQYF. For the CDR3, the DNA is TGCGCCAGCAGCAATAGGGCGTCTAGCGGGGGGCCAACATACGAGCAGTACTTC.

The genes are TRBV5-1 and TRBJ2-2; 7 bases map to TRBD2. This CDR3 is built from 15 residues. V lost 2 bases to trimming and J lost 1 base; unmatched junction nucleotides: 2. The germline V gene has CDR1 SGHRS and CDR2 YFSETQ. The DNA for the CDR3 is TGCGCCAGCAGCTTTGGCGGGGGGAACACCGGGGAGCTGTTTTTT. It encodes CASSFGGGNTGELFF. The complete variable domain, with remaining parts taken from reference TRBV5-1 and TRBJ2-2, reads KAGVTQTPRYLIKTRGQQVTLSCSPISGHRSVSWYQQTPGQGLQFLFEYFSETQRNKGNFPGRFSGRQFSNSRSEMNVSTLELGDSALYLCASSFGGGNTGELFFGEGSRLTVL.

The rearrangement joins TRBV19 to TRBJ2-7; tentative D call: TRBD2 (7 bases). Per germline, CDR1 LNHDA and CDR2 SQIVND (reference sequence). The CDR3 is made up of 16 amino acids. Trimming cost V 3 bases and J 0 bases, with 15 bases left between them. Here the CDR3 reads CASSIGGGPSSYEQYF. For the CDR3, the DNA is TGTGCCAGTAGTATTGGGGGGGGCCCGAGCTCCTACGAGCAGTACTTC.

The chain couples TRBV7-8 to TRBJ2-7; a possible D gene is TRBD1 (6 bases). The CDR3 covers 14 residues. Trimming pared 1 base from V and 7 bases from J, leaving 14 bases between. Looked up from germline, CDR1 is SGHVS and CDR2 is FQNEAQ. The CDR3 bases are TGTGCCAGCAGCTTAGAGGTGGGGGCGCGGGAGCAGTACTTC. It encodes CASSLEVGAREQYF.

Here the CDR3 reads CASSTRTGDGNQPQHF. In nucleotides, the CDR3 is TGTGCCAGCAGCACCCGGACAGGGGACGGCAATCAGCCCCAGCATTTT. V is TRBV5-6 and J is TRBJ1-5, with 9 bases fitting TRBD1. Germline assignment: CDR1 SGHDT and CDR2 YYEEEE. V lost 4 bases, J lost 2 bases, and 7 bases stayed unmatched. The CDR3 sequence is 16 residues long.